This T cell receptor beta chain was sequenced during a study of identical twins. MiXCR was run by TCRdb on the 5' RACE reads, yielding one entry per CDR3 protein. The top ten hold 0.27% of the sample, which has 1.5 million to 2 million distinct CDR3 sequences, about 32% seen once. CDR1 is SGHAT and CDR2 is FQNNGV in the germline V gene. This CDR3 spans 16 amino acids. J lost 0 bases, V lost 5 bases, and 7 bases had no gene match. The J gene is TRBJ2-7, the V gene TRBV11-2, with 10 bases matching TRBD2. This TCR was sampled from a newborn girl in good health. Sequencing input: cord blood. DNA of the CDR3: TGTGCCAGCAGCCCGAAACTAGCGGGGAACTCCTACGAGCAGTACTTC. Its protein is CASSPKLAGNSYEQYF.